This T cell receptor (beta chain) was captured in a study of blood T cell repertoires in COVID-19 (dated by TCRdb to the early 2020s). Describing the broader study: The collaborator samples originated in the United States, Italy and Spain and spanned the acute and convalescent phases of COVID-19. The prospective study material was composed of cDNA or gDNA derived from T cells, B-cell-depleted T cells, or PBMCs. Deeply sampled blood TCRbeta repertoires from subjects exposed to, actively infected with, or recovered from COVID-19 were included in the dataset. The repertoires were released in a freely available public database meant as a resource for research on the immune response to SARS-CoV-2. Samples came from the ongoing ImmuneRACE study (first 160 participants) plus 1,254 subjects from 6 global collaborators. A de-identified subject ID, COVID-19 status, age in years and sex were almost always included in the sample metadata. HLA class I and class II types, where available, came from metadata supplied by the sample provider rather than from assay-based typing.

TCRbeta CDR3 regions were amplified from genomic DNA using the immunoSEQ Assay, a bias-controlled multiplex PCR. The authors' analysis ran thus. The number of nucleated cells in each sample was estimated from the amplification of reference gene primers within the assay. To quantify the absolute abundance of each unique TCRbeta CDR3 rearrangement, sequence reads were collapsed and filtered. For each sample, productive Simpson clonality was calculated as the square root of Simpson's diversity index over productive rearrangements. TCRdb carries this immuneACCESS record with in-frame sequences only. Its versions omit some clonotypes, under half of them owing to an unresolved V gene in the studies checked, with the rest unexplained. V and J calls plus clone size are reproduced from that table; the DNA served to infer D and trimming. Within this sample are almost 200,000 clones, with about 89% of them counted one time only. The ten largest account for 6.5% to 9.5% of the sample.

This clone has a single count. Its antigen specificity is not known. Base-call qualities are not available, and no considerably larger clone is one nucleotide away. In the prospective study, participants were roughly 18 to 90 years old, resided in about two dozen geographic areas of the United States, and were enrolled through a virtual design. In the prospective study, cohorts were assigned on the basis of participant-reported clinical history obtained from a screening survey and a study questionnaire. ImmuneRACE Cohort 3 recovered participants were defined by two consecutive negative NP/OP PCR tests, healthcare professional clearance, or symptom resolution. Each participant in the prospective study had whole blood, serum and a nasopharyngeal or oropharyngeal swab collected by mobile phlebotomists. Participants in the prospective study had the option to provide additional blood draws and questionnaires over a roughly 2-month period. Before DNA extraction, prospective study blood samples were shipped either frozen or at room temperature.

Results and caveats for the whole study, not just this receptor: The amount of clinical and demographic metadata varied by source and participant and was provided uncurated.

The TCR comes from a woman aged 18-29 years who had recovered from COVID-19. The sequencing sample was made of PBMCs or T cells enriched from blood (not recorded which).

The bases are TGTGCCAGCAGCCAAGCTGGGAGTTATGAAAAACTGTTTTTT. It translates as CASSQAGSYEKLFF. This chain is built from TRBV3-1 (or the pseudogene TRBV3-2) and TRBJ1-4; confidence is insufficient to name the D gene. V is clipped by 1 base and J by 6 bases, and the sequence between their germline boundaries is 9 bases long. Looking up the germline V gene (reference sequence) yields CDR1 LGHDT and CDR2 YNNKEL. The CDR3 contains 14 residues, cysteine and phenylalanine counted. The CDR3 DNA has 42 bases and is translated from base 1.